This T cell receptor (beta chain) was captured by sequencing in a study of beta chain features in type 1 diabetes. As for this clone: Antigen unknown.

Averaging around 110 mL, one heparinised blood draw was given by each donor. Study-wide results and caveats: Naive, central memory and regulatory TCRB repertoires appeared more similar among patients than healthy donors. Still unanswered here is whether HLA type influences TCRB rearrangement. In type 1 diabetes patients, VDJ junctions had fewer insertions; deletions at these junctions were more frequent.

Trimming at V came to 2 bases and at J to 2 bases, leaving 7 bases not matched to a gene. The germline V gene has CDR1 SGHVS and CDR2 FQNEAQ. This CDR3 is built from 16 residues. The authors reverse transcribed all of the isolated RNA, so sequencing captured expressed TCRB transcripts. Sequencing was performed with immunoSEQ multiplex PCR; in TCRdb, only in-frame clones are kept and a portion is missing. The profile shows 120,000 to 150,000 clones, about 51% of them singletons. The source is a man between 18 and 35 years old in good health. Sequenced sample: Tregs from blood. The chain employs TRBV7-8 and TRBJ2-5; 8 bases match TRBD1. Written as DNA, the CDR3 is TGTGCCAGCAGCTTAAGGCAGGGGGCGGAACAAGAGACCCAGTACTTC. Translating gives CASSLRQGAEQETQYF.